A selection of T cell receptor beta chains follows, all from one sample in a study of beta chain features in type 1 diabetes. Profiling relied on immunoSEQ multiplex PCR, and the TCRdb table lists in-frame clones only, not all of them. The table has about 930,000 clones, about a sixth seen once. Sample: naive CD4+ T cells from blood. Every receptor here comes from a woman aged 18-30 years in good health. The CDR3 runs from the conserved cysteine through the conserved F or W. The D gene is left open where the match is weak. Not every row has a clone size; where given, it reads once, few, many or a size class.

d_gene | abundance | j_gene | v_gene | CDR3aa | CDR3nt
. | few | TRBJ2-3 | TRBV5-1 | CASSLLSAVGTDTQYF | TGCGCCAGCAGCTTGTTATCCGCGGTAGGCACAGATACGCAGTATTTT
. | few | TRBJ1-5 | TRBV6-6 | CASNLIQGQPQHF | TGTGCCAGCAACCTGATACAGGGCCAGCCCCAGCATTTT
. | . | TRBJ1-1 | TRBV19 | CASRVHSEDTEAFF | TGTGCCAGTAGAGTACACAGTGAGGACACTGAAGCTTTCTTT
. | . | TRBJ2-2 | TRBV19 | CASSIELGWTGELFF | TGTGCCAGTAGTATAGAACTGGGTTGGACCGGGGAGCTGTTTTTT
TRBD2 | . | TRBJ2-1 | TRBV7-9 | CASTSGTRNNEQFF | TGTGCCAGCACCTCCGGGACTAGGAACAATGAGCAGTTCTTC
. | once | TRBJ2-3 | TRBV7-6 | CASSLQLRGNTDTQYF | TGTGCCAGCAGCTTACAGCTCCGGGGTAACACAGATACGCAGTATTTT
. | few | TRBJ2-3 | TRBV10-3 | CAISGGMSTDTQYF | TGTGCCATCAGTGGAGGGATGAGCACAGATACGCAGTATTTT
. | . | TRBJ2-5 | TRBV10-3 | CAISLSVRETQYF | TGTGCCATCAGTTTAAGTGTCCGAGAGACCCAGTACTTC
. | . | TRBJ2-1 | TRBV4-2 | CASSLARGNEQFF | TGTGCCAGCAGCTTAGCCCGCGGGAATGAGCAGTTCTTC
. | . | TRBJ2-7 | TRBV5-4 | CASSPRLGHKYEQYF | TGTGCCAGCAGCCCGAGGTTGGGACACAAATACGAGCAGTACTTC
. | few | TRBJ1-2 | TRBV9 | CASSPRGQLNYGYTF | TGTGCCAGCAGCCCAAGGGGACAACTTAACTATGGCTACACCTTC
TRBD2 | . | TRBJ2-5 | TRBV7-6 | CASSLAGLVNRETQYF | TGTGCCAGCAGCTTAGCGGGACTAGTCAACCGGGAAACCCAGTACTTC
. | . | TRBJ1-2 | TRBV29-1 | CSVVVGRAYGYTF | TGCAGCGTTGTGGTTGGCAGGGCTTATGGCTACACCTTC
. | . | TRBJ2-5 | TRBV13 | CASSLRVGPKQETQYF | TGTGCCAGCAGCTTAAGGGTTGGGCCCAAGCAAGAGACCCAGTACTTC
. | . | TRBJ2-3 | TRBV7-2 | CASSLRSRQYF | TGTGCCAGCAGCTTAAGGTCGAGGCAGTATTTT
TRBD1 | few | TRBJ2-4 | TRBV18 | CASSPSSRGYDKNIQYF | TGTGCCAGCTCACCGTCATCCAGGGGGTACGACAAAAACATTCAGTACTTC
TRBD2 | few | TRBJ2-1 | TRBV2 | CASRATGTSGSNEQFF | TGTGCCAGCAGAGCTACCGGGACTAGCGGGAGCAATGAGCAGTTCTTC
. | . | TRBJ2-3 | TRBV7-9 | CASSLEGGSTDTQYF | TGTGCCAGCAGCTTAGAGGGAGGAAGCACAGATACGCAGTATTTT
. | . | TRBJ2-2 | TRBV10-2 | CASSVLTRTGELFF | TGCGCCAGCAGTGTCCTAACTAGAACCGGGGAGCTGTTTTTT
. | few | TRBJ1-5 | TRBV9 | CASSKSAGNQPQHF | TGTGCCAGCAGCAAAAGTGCGGGCAATCAGCCCCAGCATTTT
TRBD2 | few | TRBJ2-2 | TRBV5-4 | CASSPRGSHTGELFF | TGTGCCAGCAGCCCCCGCGGGAGTCACACCGGGGAGCTGTTTTTT
. | . | TRBJ2-3 | TRBV7-9 | CASSRAGPSTDTQYF | TGTGCCAGCAGCCGTGCGGGACCTTCCACAGATACGCAGTATTTT
TRBD1 | . | TRBJ2-5 | TRBV10-3 | CAISSGTGQETQYF | TGTGCCATCAGCTCCGGGACAGGGCAAGAGACCCAGTACTTC
. | few | TRBJ1-5 | TRBV15 | CATSRDLGHRADNQPQHF | TGTGCCACCAGCAGAGATCTGGGTCACAGGGCCGACAATCAGCCCCAGCATTTT
. | few | TRBJ2-5 | TRBV5-4 | CASGAYRGSAQETQYF | TGTGCCAGCGGAGCTTATAGGGGTAGCGCTCAAGAGACCCAGTACTTC
. | few | TRBJ2-5 | TRBV6-6 | CASSYFRETQYF | TGTGCCAGCAGTTACTTTCGGGAGACCCAGTACTTC
. | few | TRBJ2-3 | TRBV4-3 | CASSQERRDTQYF | TGCGCCAGCAGCCAAGAAAGACGGGATACGCAGTATTTT
TRBD1 | . | TRBJ2-3 | TRBV29-1 | CSVGGTAKTDTQYF | TGCAGCGTTGGGGGGACAGCTAAGACAGATACGCAGTATTTT
TRBD2 | . | TRBJ2-3 | TRBV11-2 | CASSPASGREYF | TGTGCCAGCAGCCCGGCTAGCGGGAGGGAGTATTTT
TRBD2 | few | TRBJ2-5 | TRBV7-2 | CASSPREGRGTQYF | TGTGCCAGCAGCCCTCGGGAGGGCCGGGGGACCCAGTACTTC
. | . | TRBJ2-7 | TRBV2 | CASTAETYEQYF | TGTGCCAGCACGGCTGAGACATACGAGCAGTACTTC
. | few | TRBJ2-3 | TRBV11-2 | CASSSNTDTQYF | TGTGCCAGCAGCTCTAATACAGATACGCAGTATTTT
. | few | TRBJ1-4 | TRBV5-4 | CASSPDRRWTNEKLFF | TGTGCCAGCAGCCCCGACAGACGGTGGACTAATGAAAAACTGTTTTTT
. | . | TRBJ1-5 | TRBV28 | CASRLEVGFLPQHF | TGTGCCAGCAGATTGGAGGTCGGGTTTCTGCCCCAGCATTTT
TRBD2 | few | TRBJ2-7 | TRBV25-1 | CASSRAGGNEQYF | TGTGCCAGCAGCAGGGCCGGGGGGAACGAGCAGTACTTC
. | few | TRBJ2-3 | TRBV7-2 | CASSYARGGAAPDTQYF | TGTGCCAGCAGCTATGCTAGAGGTGGGGCAGCTCCAGATACGCAGTATTTT
TRBD2 | . | TRBJ2-1 | TRBV7-6 | CASSLYGLAGGYNEQFF | TGTGCCAGCAGCTTATATGGACTAGCGGGGGGATACAATGAGCAGTTCTTC
TRBD1 | few | TRBJ2-3 | TRBV7-9 | CASSYTGVDTQYF | TGTGCCAGCAGCTACACAGGGGTGGATACGCAGTATTTT
. | . | TRBJ2-7 | TRBV18 | CASSRDRSSREQYF | TGTGCCAGCTCCCGCGACCGCAGTTCGCGGGAGCAGTACTTC
. | few | TRBJ1-4 | TRBV4-1 | CASSLGFNEKLFF | TGCGCCAGCAGCCTCGGATTTAATGAAAAACTGTTTTTT
. | . | TRBJ2-1 | TRBV7-2 | CASSLLGISLYNEQFF | TGTGCCAGCAGCTTGTTAGGAATCTCTCTCTACAATGAGCAGTTCTTC